These 22 T cell receptor beta chains were sequenced from one sample in a study of graft-versus-host responses after intestinal transplantation. The table came from immunoSEQ multiplex PCR; TCRdb's copy has only in-frame clones and leaves some out. This repertoire shows tens of thousands of clones, around 94% found once; its top ten account for about 0.56%. The source was PBMCs, collected 156 days after intestinal transplant. The receptors come from a human patient who received an intestinal transplant, so some T cells may come from the graft donor.

This chain links TRBV10-3 with TRBJ1-1; 9 nucleotides line up with TRBD1. This CDR3 has 13 amino acids. Germline V gene sequence: CDR1 ENHRY, CDR2 SYGVKD. V shed 8 bases and J 4 bases; nucleotides not matched to a gene: 5. CDR3 in amino acids: CAIGTGYGTEAFF. For the CDR3, the DNA is TGTGCCATCGGGACAGGGTATGGCACTGAAGCTTTCTTT.

The V and J genes are TRBV5-4 and TRBJ1-1, with D hard to call. The V gene's germline CDR1 is SGHNT and CDR2 YYREEE (reference sequence). With 3 bases removed from V and 6 bases from J, the gap between germline ends came to 9 bases. There are 12 residues in the CDR3. In nucleotides, the CDR3 is TGTGCCAGCAGCTCCCTGTTGGCTGAAGCTTTCTTT. Translated: CASSSLLAEAFF.

The chain has TRBV28 and TRBJ1-6; perhaps TRBD1 as D (5 bases). This CDR3 is built from 15 residues. CDR1 and CDR2 (germline): MDHEN, SYDVKM. The V end was cut by 4 bases, the J end by 6 bases, with 13 bases between. The CDR3 region is CASSSHRDLNSPLHF. Written as DNA, the CDR3 is TGTGCCAGCAGTTCCCACCGGGACCTTAATTCACCCCTCCACTTT.

This chain joins TRBV5-1 and TRBJ1-2; D is undetermined. V was clipped by 5 bases and J by 5 bases, with 22 bases between them. CDR3 length: 16 amino acids. Germline lookup yields CDR1 SGHRS and CDR2 YFSETQ. CDR3 sequence: CASRKLGLWSLYGYTF. The CDR3 DNA sequence: TGCGCCAGCAGGAAGCTTGGTCTTTGGAGCCTATATGGCTACACCTTC. Complete variable domain (other parts from reference TRBV5-1 and TRBJ1-2): KAGVTQTPRYLIKTRGQQVTLSCSPISGHRSVSWYQQTPGQGLQFLFEYFSETQRNKGNFPGRFSGRQFSNSRSEMNVSTLELGDSALYLCASRKLGLWSLYGYTFGSGTRLTVV.

The rearrangement links TRBV12-5 to TRBJ1-3, with D possibly TRBD1 on 6 matching bases. V lost 0 bases to trimming and J lost 0 bases, with 15 bases between them. Germline V gene sequence: CDR1 LGHNT, CDR2 FRNRAP. CDR3 length equals 18 residues. CDR3 nucleotides: TGTGCTAGTGGTTTGGTAGTCGCAGGGGAGAGCTCTGGAAACACCATATATTTT. It codes for CASGLVVAGESSGNTIYF.

CDR3 nucleotides: TGTGCCAGCAGTTTCGGGACTCAAGATCAGCCCCAGCATTTT. Translated: CASSFGTQDQPQHF. The gene calls are TRBV27 and TRBJ1-5; D is possibly TRBD1 (5 bases). This CDR3 is 14 amino acids long. Germline CDR1 and CDR2: MNHEY and SMNVEV (reference sequence). V was pared by 3 bases and J by 5 bases, with 11 bases between.

The V gene is TRBV5-1, the J gene TRBJ2-7; D is uncertain. V lost 3 bases, J lost 5 bases, and 12 bases lay in between. Germline V gives CDR1 SGHRS, CDR2 YFSETQ. The length of the CDR3 is 13 residues. The CDR3 DNA reads as TGCGCCAGCAGCTCCCCCTCTCAGGACGAGCAGTACTTC. Translating it yields CASSSPSQDEQYF.

The J gene is TRBJ1-6, the V gene TRBV30; D unclear. Trimming stripped 1 base from V and 2 bases from J, with 12 bases between. The CDR3 totals 16 residues. CDR1 and CDR2 (germline): GTSNPN, SVGIG (reference sequence). CDR3 sequence: CAWSDLAGAYNSPLHF. In nucleotides, the CDR3 is TGTGCCTGGAGTGACCTGGCAGGCGCCTATAATTCACCCCTCCACTTT. Combining the CDR3 with reference TRBV30 and TRBJ1-6 gives the whole variable domain SQTIHQWPATLVQPVGSPLSLECTVEGTSNPNLYWYRQAAGRGLQLLFYSVGIGQISSEVPQNLSASRPQDRQFILSSKKLLLSDSGFYLCAWSDLAGAYNSPLHFGNGTRLTVT.

The chain has TRBV29-1 and TRBJ1-1; the D is unclear. CDR1 and CDR2 (germline): SQVTM, ANQGSEA. The V gene lost 2 bases and the J gene lost 6 bases, with 16 bases spanning the gap. There are 14 residues in the CDR3. Here the CDR3 reads CSVELNGHPPEAFF. CDR3 DNA sequence: TGCAGCGTTGAATTGAACGGCCACCCCCCTGAAGCTTTCTTT.

The gene calls are TRBV29-1 and TRBJ2-1; TRBD1 agrees at 7 bases. Germline V lookup: CDR1 SQVTM, CDR2 ANQGSEA. V shed 0 bases and J 3 bases; nucleotides not matched to a gene: 8. This CDR3 is built from 16 residues. CDR3 DNA sequence: TGCAGCGTTGAAGATCCCGACAGGGTCAGCTACAATGAGCAGTTCTTC. This translates into CSVEDPDRVSYNEQFF.

V is TRBV19 and J is TRBJ1-5; no clear D. From germline, CDR1 is LNHDA and CDR2 SQIVND (reference sequence). The V and J ends lost 3 bases and 6 bases respectively, with 6 bases between them. This CDR3 is built from 12 residues. In nucleotides, the CDR3 is TGTGCCAGTAGTATGGTCAGTCAGCCCCAGCATTTT. It codes for CASSMVSQPQHF.

The chain is built from TRBV30 and TRBJ2-3; TRBD1 matches 9 bases. The CDR3 extends over 14 amino acids. V shed 5 bases and J 3 bases; nucleotides not matched to a gene: 6. CDR1 is GTSNPN and CDR2 is SVGIG in the germline V gene (reference sequence). The CDR3 DNA sequence: TGTGCCTGGGGACAGGGGTTAACGACAGATACGCAGTATTTT. Its protein product is CAWGQGLTTDTQYF.

The J gene is TRBJ2-2, the V gene TRBV6-6; TRBD2 aligns across 11 bases. Germline V gives CDR1 MNHNY, CDR2 SVGAGI (reference sequence). V was pared by 6 bases and J by 0 bases, with 3 bases of the junction left unmatched. The CDR3 spans 16 residues. CDR3 in DNA: TGTGCCAGCAGCCCACTAGCGGGGGCGAACACCGGGGAGCTGTTTTTT. It codes for CASSPLAGANTGELFF.

The V and J genes are TRBV27 and TRBJ2-7, with D hard to call. Germline V gene lookup returns CDR1 MNHEY and CDR2 SMNVEV (reference sequence). Trimming cost V 6 bases and J 4 bases, with 7 bases left between them. The CDR3 is 11 residues long. CDR3 sequence (DNA): TGTGCCAGCAGACTGGGGTACGAGCAGTACTTC. As protein: CASRLGYEQYF.

The chain employs TRBV9 and TRBJ1-2; D uncertain. The germline V gene encodes CDR1 SGDLS and CDR2 YYNGEE. This CDR3 is 15 amino acids long. V gave up 3 bases and J gave up 2 bases, with 14 bases separating them. The CDR3 region has the DNA TGTGCCAGCAGCGATACCGGTCAGGCAAACTATGGCTACACCTTC. It codes for CASSDTGQANYGYTF.

The chain joins TRBV5-6 to TRBJ2-1; D possibly corresponds to TRBD1 (6 bases). Looked up from germline, CDR1 is SGHDT and CDR2 is YYEEEE. Trimming cost V 4 bases and J 11 bases, with 16 bases left between them. This CDR3 region has 13 residues. CDR3 amino acids: CASSTLSGTKQFF. The DNA for the CDR3 is TGTGCCAGCAGCACCCTTTCCGGGACAAAGCAGTTCTTC.

DNA for the CDR3: TGCGCCAGCAGCCAACCGGACATCAGGGGCAACGAGCAGTACTTC. Translating it yields CASSQPDIRGNEQYF. The chain joins TRBV4-1 to TRBJ2-7; maybe TRBD1 (6 bases). V lost 2 bases to trimming and J lost 5 bases, with 16 bases between them. Germline V lookup: CDR1 MGHRA, CDR2 YSYEKL. CDR3 size: 15 residues.

The chain is built from TRBV5-1 and TRBJ2-7, with 7 positions matching TRBD1. The germline V gene encodes CDR1 SGHRS and CDR2 YFSETQ. V lost 2 bases to trimming and J lost 3 bases; unmatched junction nucleotides: 5. The CDR3 has 14 amino acids. In DNA form, the CDR3 reads TGCGCCAGCAGCTTCGTCGGGACAGACTACGAGCAGTACTTC. Translation gives CASSFVGTDYEQYF.

A single count supports this clone. The V gene is TRBV23-1, the J gene TRBJ1-1; D is undetermined. TRBV23-1 is sorted into the ORF group, with uncertain function. CDR3 size: 14 residues. Deletions cut 2 bases from V and 3 bases from J, with 10 bases between. The CDR3 here is CASSQRVKDTEAFF. The CDR3 DNA reads as TGCGCCAGCAGTCAAAGGGTAAAAGACACTGAAGCTTTCTTT.

The chain carries TRBV7-2 and TRBJ2-5; either TRBD1 or TRBD2 may fit D (7 bases each). The length of the CDR3 is 16 residues. CDR1 is SGHTA and CDR2 is FQGNSA in the germline V gene. V lost 7 bases, J lost 5 bases, and 23 bases lay in between. The CDR3 DNA reads as TGTGCCAGCACCCGAAAGGGGGCGGGGGTTGGGGAGACCCAGTACTTC. It codes for CASTRKGAGVGETQYF.

This clone came up once. The chain has TRBV5-1 and TRBJ1-6; D uncertain. V lost 0 bases, J lost 8 bases, and 12 bases lay in between. Germline CDR1 and CDR2: SGHRS and YFSETQ. The CDR3 has 15 amino acids. The CDR3 here is CASSLDLGLYSPLHF. CDR3 DNA sequence: TGCGCCAGCAGCTTGGATCTGGGTCTGTATTCACCCCTCCACTTT.

V gene TRBV4-3 combines with J gene TRBJ1-5; no clear D gene. This CDR3 is built from 16 residues. Germline-derived CDR1 and CDR2 are LGHNA and YSLEER. The V and J ends lost 1 base and 1 base respectively, with 11 bases between them. CDR3 loop: CASSQAPRASNQPQHF. The CDR3 DNA is TGCGCCAGCAGCCAAGCCCCGAGGGCCAGCAATCAGCCCCAGCATTTT.